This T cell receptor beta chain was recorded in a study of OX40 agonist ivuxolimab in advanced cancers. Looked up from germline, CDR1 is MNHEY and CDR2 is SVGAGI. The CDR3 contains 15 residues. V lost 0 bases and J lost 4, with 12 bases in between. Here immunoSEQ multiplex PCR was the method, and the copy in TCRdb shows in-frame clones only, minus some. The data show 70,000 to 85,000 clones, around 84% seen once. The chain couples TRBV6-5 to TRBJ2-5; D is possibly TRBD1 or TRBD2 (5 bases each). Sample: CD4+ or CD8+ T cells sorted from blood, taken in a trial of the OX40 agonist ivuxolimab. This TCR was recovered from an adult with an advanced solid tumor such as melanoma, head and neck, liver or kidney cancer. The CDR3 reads CASSYSRVRGETQYF. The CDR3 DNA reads TGTGCCAGCAGTTACTCGAGGGTTAGGGGAGAGACCCAGTACTTC.